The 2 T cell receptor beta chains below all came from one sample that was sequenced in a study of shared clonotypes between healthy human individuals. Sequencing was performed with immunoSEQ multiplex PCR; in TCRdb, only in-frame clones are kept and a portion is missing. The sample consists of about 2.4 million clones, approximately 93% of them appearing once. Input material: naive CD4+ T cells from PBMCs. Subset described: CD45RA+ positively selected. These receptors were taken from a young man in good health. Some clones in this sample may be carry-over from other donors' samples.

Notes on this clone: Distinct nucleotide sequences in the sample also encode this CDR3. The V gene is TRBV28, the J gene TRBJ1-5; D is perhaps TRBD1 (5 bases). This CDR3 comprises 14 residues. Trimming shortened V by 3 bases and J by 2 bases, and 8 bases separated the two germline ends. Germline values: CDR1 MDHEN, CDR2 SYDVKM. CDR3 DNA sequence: TGTGCCAGCAGTTTGATGGGGGGCAATCAGCCCCAGCATTTT. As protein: CASSLMGGNQPQHF.

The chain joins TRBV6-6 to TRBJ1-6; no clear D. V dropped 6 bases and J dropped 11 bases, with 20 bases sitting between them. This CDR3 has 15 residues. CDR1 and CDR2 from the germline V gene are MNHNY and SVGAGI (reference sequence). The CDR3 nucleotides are TGTGCCAGCAGGAGCTCCCAGAACCCTAGCGCACCCCTCCACTTT. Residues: CASRSSQNPSAPLHF.